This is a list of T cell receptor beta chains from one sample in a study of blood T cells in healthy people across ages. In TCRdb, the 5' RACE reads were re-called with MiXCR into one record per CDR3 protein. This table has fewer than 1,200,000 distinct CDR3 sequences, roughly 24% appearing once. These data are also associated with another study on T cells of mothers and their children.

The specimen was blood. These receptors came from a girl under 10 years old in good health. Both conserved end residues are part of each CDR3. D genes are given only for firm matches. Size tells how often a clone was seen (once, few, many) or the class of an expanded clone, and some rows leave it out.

CSATPMNTEAFF TGCAGCGCGACTCCCATGAACACTGAAGCTTTCTTT TRBV29-1 - few TRBJ1-1
CASSLRLEVHQPQHF TGTGCCAGCAGCTTAAGGTTGGAGGTTCATCAGCCCCAGCATTTT TRBV11-1 - - TRBJ1-5
CASSYPGTASPYSYTF TGTGCCAGCAGCTACCCCGGGACAGCAAGTCCCTATAGCTACACCTTC TRBV7-2 TRBD1 - TRBJ1-2
CATGGNQPQHF TGTGCGACAGGGGGCAATCAGCCCCAGCATTTT TRBV19 TRBD1 - TRBJ1-5
CASQPGGYGYTF TGTGCCAGCCAACCAGGGGGCTATGGCTACACCTTC TRBV28 TRBD1 few TRBJ1-2
CSVEGDPSEQFF TGCAGCGTTGAAGGAGACCCGTCTGAGCAGTTCTTC TRBV29-1 - - TRBJ2-1
CASSPSRGLAGGLYEQYF TGTGCCAGCAGCCCCAGCAGAGGACTAGCGGGAGGGCTCTACGAGCAGTACTTC TRBV3-1 TRBD2 - TRBJ2-7
CAIASAETQYF TGTGCCATCGCTTCGGCAGAGACCCAGTACTTC TRBV10-3 - few TRBJ2-5
CSAPRGGYNEQFF TGCAGTGCCCCACGGGGGGGTTACAATGAGCAGTTCTTC TRBV20-1 TRBD2 few TRBJ2-1
CASSPSRREETQYF TGTGCTAGCAGCCCCAGTAGGAGAGAAGAGACCCAGTACTTC TRBV7-9 - - TRBJ2-5
CASRSGTGSPGF TGTGCCAGCAGGTCCGGGACAGGATCACCGGGGTTC TRBV12-3/TRBV12-4 TRBD1 once TRBJ2-7
CASSLVRVEAFF TGTGCCAGCAGCTTGGTCAGAGTTGAAGCTTTCTTT TRBV5-6 - - TRBJ1-1
CSVGGTEETQYF TGCAGCGTTGGCGGGACTGAAGAGACCCAGTACTTC TRBV29-1 - many TRBJ2-5
CSAKDSGSYEQYF TGCAGCGCTAAGGACAGTGGCTCCTACGAGCAGTACTTC TRBV29-1 - few TRBJ2-7
CASSFVAGTSADTQYF TGTGCCAGCAGTTTTGTAGCGGGAACTAGCGCAGATACGCAGTATTTT TRBV12-3/TRBV12-4 TRBD2 - TRBJ2-3
CASSLGVKNIQYF TGTGCCAGCAGTTTGGGAGTCAAAAACATTCAGTACTTC TRBV28 - few TRBJ2-4
CASSFGSSSYNEQFF TGTGCCAGCAGTTTTGGGTCAAGCTCCTACAATGAGCAGTTCTTC TRBV28 - - TRBJ2-1